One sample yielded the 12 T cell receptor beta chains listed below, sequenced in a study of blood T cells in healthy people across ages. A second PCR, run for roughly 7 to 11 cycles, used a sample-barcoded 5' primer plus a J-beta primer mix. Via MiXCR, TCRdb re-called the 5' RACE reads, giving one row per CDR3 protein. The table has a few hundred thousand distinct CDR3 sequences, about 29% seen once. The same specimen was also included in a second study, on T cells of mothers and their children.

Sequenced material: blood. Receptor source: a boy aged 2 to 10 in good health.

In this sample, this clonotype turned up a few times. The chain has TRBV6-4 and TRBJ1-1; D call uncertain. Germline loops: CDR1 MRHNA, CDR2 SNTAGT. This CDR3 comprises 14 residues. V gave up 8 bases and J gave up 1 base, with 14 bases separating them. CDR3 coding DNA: TGTGCCAGCCGACCTGAGGCTTCGAACACTGAAGCTTTCTTT. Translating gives CASRPEASNTEAFF.

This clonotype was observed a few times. The CDR3 protein is CASSLIRSTRGGTQYF. The CDR3 nucleotides are TGTGCCAGCAGCCTCATAAGGTCAACCCGGGGAGGTACGCAGTATTTT. V gene TRBV12-3 or TRBV12-4 combines with J gene TRBJ2-3, with TRBD2 as a possible D gene (6 bases). CDR3 length equals 16 residues. Trimming cost V 6 bases and J 8 bases, with 24 bases left between them.

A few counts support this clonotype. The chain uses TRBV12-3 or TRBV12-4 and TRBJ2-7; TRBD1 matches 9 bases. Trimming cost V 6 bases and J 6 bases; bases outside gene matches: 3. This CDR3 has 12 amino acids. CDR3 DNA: TGTGCCAGCAGACAGGGGGCAAGCGAGCAGTACTTC. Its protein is CASRQGASEQYF.

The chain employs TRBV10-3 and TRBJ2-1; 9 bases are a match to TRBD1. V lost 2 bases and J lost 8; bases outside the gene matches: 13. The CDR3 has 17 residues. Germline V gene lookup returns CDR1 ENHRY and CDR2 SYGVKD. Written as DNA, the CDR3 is TGTGCCATCAGTGAGAGGACAGGGGCCTCCAACGGTCATGAGCAGTTCTTC. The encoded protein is CAISERTGASNGHEQFF.

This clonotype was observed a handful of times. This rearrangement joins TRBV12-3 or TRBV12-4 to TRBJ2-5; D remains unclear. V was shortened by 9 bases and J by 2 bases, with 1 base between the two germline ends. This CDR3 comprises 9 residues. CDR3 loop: CASQETQYF. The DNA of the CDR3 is TGTGCCAGTCAAGAGACCCAGTACTTC.

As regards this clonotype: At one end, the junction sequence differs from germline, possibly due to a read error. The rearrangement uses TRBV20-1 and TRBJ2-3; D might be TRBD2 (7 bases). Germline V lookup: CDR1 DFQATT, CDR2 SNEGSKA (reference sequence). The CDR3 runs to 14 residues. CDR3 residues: CRARGGGAGDTQYF. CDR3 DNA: TGCAGGGCTAGAGGGGGGGGTGCGGGAGATACGCAGTATTTT.

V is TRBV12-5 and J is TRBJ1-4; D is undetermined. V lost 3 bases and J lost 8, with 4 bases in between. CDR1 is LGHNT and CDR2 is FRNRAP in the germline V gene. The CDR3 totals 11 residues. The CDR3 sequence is CASGFREKLFF. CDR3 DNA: TGTGCTAGTGGTTTCCGGGAAAAACTGTTTTTT.

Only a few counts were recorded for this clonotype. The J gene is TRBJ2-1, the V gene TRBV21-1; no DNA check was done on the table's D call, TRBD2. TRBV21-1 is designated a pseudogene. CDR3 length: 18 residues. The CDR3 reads CASSKVTGLAGTYNEQFF. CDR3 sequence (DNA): TGTGCCAGCAGCAAAGTAACCGGGCTAGCGGGCACCTACAATGAGCAGTTCTTC.

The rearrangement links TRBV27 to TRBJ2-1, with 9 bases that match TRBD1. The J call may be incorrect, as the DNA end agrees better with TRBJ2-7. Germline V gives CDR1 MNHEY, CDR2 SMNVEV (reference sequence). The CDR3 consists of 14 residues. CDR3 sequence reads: CASSSTGTGHEQYF. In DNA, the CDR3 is TGTGCCAGCAGTTCCACCGGGACAGGGCACGAGCAGTACTTC.

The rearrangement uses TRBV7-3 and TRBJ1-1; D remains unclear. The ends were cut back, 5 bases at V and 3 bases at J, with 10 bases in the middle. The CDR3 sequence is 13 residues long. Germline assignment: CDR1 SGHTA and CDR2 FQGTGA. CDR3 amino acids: CASSRNRDTEAFF. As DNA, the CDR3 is TGTGCCAGCAGCCGAAACCGGGACACTGAAGCTTTCTTT. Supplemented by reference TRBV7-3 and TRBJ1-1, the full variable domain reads GAGVSQTPSNKVTEKGKYVELRCDPISGHTALYWYRQSLGQGPEFLIYFQGTGAADDSGLPNDRFFAVRPEGSVSTLKIQRTERGDSAVYLCASSRNRDTEAFFGQGTRLTVV.

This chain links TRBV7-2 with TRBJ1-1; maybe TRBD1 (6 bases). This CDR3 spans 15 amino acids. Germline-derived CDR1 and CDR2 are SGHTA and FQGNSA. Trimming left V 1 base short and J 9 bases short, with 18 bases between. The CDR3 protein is CASSLDPRGIRKAFF. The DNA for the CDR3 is TGTGCCAGCAGCTTAGATCCCAGGGGTATTAGGAAAGCTTTCTTT. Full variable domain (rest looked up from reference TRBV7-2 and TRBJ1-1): GAGVSQSPSNKVTEKGKDVELRCDPISGHTALYWYRQSLGQGLEFLIYFQGNSAPDKSGLPSDRFSAERTGGSVSTLTIQRTQQEDSAVYLCASSLDPRGIRKAFFGQGTRLTVV.

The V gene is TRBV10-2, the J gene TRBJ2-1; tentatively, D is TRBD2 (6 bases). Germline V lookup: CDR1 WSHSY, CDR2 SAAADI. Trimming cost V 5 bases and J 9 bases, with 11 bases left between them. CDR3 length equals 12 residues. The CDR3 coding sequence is TGCGCCAGCAGTCGGGAGACCGGTGAGCAGTTCTTC. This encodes CASSRETGEQFF.